This TCR beta chain was documented in a study of cytomegalovirus exposure and HLA in healthy donors (dated by TCRdb to 2015 to 2018). Study-wide context: According to an earlier analysis of 450 to 650 of the donors, 150 million to 200 million T cells yielded roughly 100 million unique TCR beta sequences and 250 to 350 Gb of sequence data. An early release covering roughly 600 HLA-typed donors comprised 250 to 350 gigabases of sequencing data and tens of millions of unique TCR sequences. Of the approximately 400 genotyped donors, roughly 80% fell in the genetic ancestry cluster associated with self-reported Caucasian donors. The study was designed to test whether signatures of past pathogen exposure could be identified by cataloging public T cell receptors. Using immunosequencing, the study profiled T cell repertoires from fewer than 700 subjects and related those repertoires to cytomegalovirus serostatus. Besides the first cohort of more than 650 subjects, a separate validation cohort made up of 120 different subjects was used. To predict cytomegalovirus infection status, the study combined high-throughput TCR immunosequencing, statistical association of individual TCRs with disease status, and machine learning. A later analysis re-analyzed previously published TCR beta repertoires from 550 to 700 donors and added high-resolution HLA genotyping to study TCR occurrence patterns. Rather than using new phenotypic data, the later analysis identified candidate immune exposures from TCR beta sequences and from how often those sequences occurred across donors. An earlier analysis of more than 450 of the donors used high-throughput TCR beta sequencing to judge whether each TCR beta V gene segment behaved as functional or pseudogenic. Donor age, sex, ethnicity and CMV serostatus were compiled alongside the repertoire data. A later genetic analysis took genome-wide SNP genotypes for about 55% of the roughly 700 donors and used that subset as a discovery cohort. Every discovery cohort repertoire had been produced on one sequencing platform. HLA typing covered class I and class II loci at four-digit resolution. The number of typed donors differed by locus: about 620-640 for A, B, C, DRB1 and DQB1; 500 to 550 for DQA1; some 610 for DPA1; and roughly 470 for DPB1. Roughly five DR-DQ haplotypes were treated as single units for association and clustering because of strong linkage in the cohort. Across some 400 genotyped donors of the cohort, an average of about 250,000 unique TCR beta nucleotide sequences per donor were sequenced, and roughly 20% of those sequences were non-productive. Broader findings and caveats from the paper: A cluster of highly shared sequence variants was judged likely to represent a technical artifact of the sequencing pipeline. In a later analysis, several top co-occurrence clusters were reported to appear linked to parvovirus B19, influenza, CMV and Epstein-Barr virus. Because HLA typing was unavailable for some donors at each locus, only the typed subset was used in association tests. Only TCR beta chains were sequenced in this cohort, and the absence of alpha or paired-chain data limited detectable features. Because counts were too low, some 17 rarely observed V segments, including chromosome 9 orphons, were left out of the earlier analysis of about 620 of the donors. In a later analysis, most CMV-associated TCR beta chains were found to appear HLA-restricted, with HLA associations seemingly driven largely by CMV exposure. In vitro tests confirmed that a few of the cytomegalovirus-associated TCR beta chains recognize cytomegalovirus antigens. It was suggested by the authors that the approach could potentially be generalized to other disease states and immunological phenotypes. An association between a missense DCLRE1C variant and V-gene and J-gene trimming of TCR beta chains was found in a later genetic analysis and replicated in an independent cohort. Assigning TCR associations to individual alleles was difficult when HLA alleles, especially DR and DQ, strongly co-occurred. Across donors, most TCR sequences were observed very rarely, whereas some public TCRs were present in many individuals. The study gave a list of over 150 TCR beta chains associated with cytomegalovirus. According to a later genetic analysis, donors in an Asian-associated ancestry cluster had fewer N-insertions in productive TCRs than the approximately 690-donor mean. A further reported finding was that TCR beta sequences accurately predicted the HLA-A and HLA-B alleles for most subjects in the first cohort. Compared with equally common non-associated chains, HLA-associated TCR beta chains in a later analysis were more clonally expanded and had lower generation probabilities. The 87-base-pair reads could not distinguish some IMGT-functional V segments, including TRBV6-2 and TRBV6-3, so those segments were excluded. CMV serostatus was the only immune exposure information available for the cohort. A later analysis found that TCR association rates varied across HLA loci, with DRB1 alleles showing the most associated TCRs and HLA-C alleles the fewest. Roughly uniform sequencing depth across donors was assumed in presence/absence analyses, although this assumption may not hold. Broadly in line with IMGT annotations, most TCR beta V segments showed up in productive rearrangements about 87% or about 30% of the time in an earlier analysis of several hundred of the donors. Linkage disequilibrium might explain the correlated functional status among segregating V segments, but an unknown experimental factor could not be excluded. In both the original and validation cohorts, the classifier was reported to diagnose cytomegalovirus status with high specificity and sensitivity. At a false discovery rate of 0.05, a later analysis linked 16,951 TCR beta sequences to specific HLA alleles.

The cohort consisted of 666 healthy bone marrow donors. Cohort members were all nominally healthy when sampled, although unrecorded immune exposures were likely present. The donor was CMV seropositive and was included in the group of 290 or so seropositive cohort members. Every donor gave a peripheral blood sample, and the peripheral blood mononuclear cells from that sample were used for TCR beta sequencing. Genomic DNA was extracted from the blood cell samples with the Qiagen DNeasy Blood Extraction Kit. Points on this clone: Which antigen it targets is not known. Nothing much larger sits one base from this clone, and base qualities are not available.

Libraries came from the immunoSEQ multiplex PCR assay. For the multiplex PCR, a mixture combining 60 forward primers for TCR Vbeta segments and 13 reverse primers for TCR Jbeta segments was used. The CDR3 region of rearranged TCR beta genes was amplified from genomic DNA with a multiplex PCR assay. The amplified TCR beta libraries were sequenced on the Illumina HiSeq System as 87-base-pair reads. Concerning the study's data processing: A later analysis counted about 76 million unique TCR beta chains across the 700 or so repertoires, and around 9.9 million of these chains were shared by at least two donors. A nearest-neighbor algorithm error-corrected the raw reads and collapsed the reads into unique sequences, merging closely related sequences to remove PCR and sequencing errors. To assign V, D and J gene segments, CDR3 sequences were aligned to IMGT reference sequences. For a sequence to be retained, a match of at least six nucleotides to both a V gene segment and a J gene segment was required. Rearrangements were classified as productive when the CDR3 lacked stop codons and remained in frame with V and J, and all other rearrangements were classified as non-productive. Following IMGT convention, CDR3 was defined as the stretch from the second conserved V-encoded cysteine up to the conserved J-encoded phenylalanine. In an earlier analysis of around 600 of the donors, sequences lacking an unambiguous match to a single V gene segment were excluded. In an earlier analysis of 450 to 700 of the donors, V segments were called functional above 56.7% productive rearrangements and were called segregating when the between-donor standard deviation exceeded 5%. A statistical classification framework was built to diagnose cytomegalovirus status from the catalog of TCR beta chain sequences. V and J gene assignment, in a later analysis, came from comparing TCR nucleotide sequences with IMGT/GENE-DB human TR gene sequences. Using the TCRdist pipeline, a later analysis assigned CDR3 sequences along with most-parsimonious VDJ recombination scenarios. A later analysis defined each TCR beta chain by its CDR3 amino acid sequence plus V-gene family, and excluded reads lacking a unique V-gene family. As a way to deal with suspected cross-contamination and a sequencing artifact, a later analysis dropped 592 nucleotide sequences that were highly shared and had low generation probability. For each public chain, a later analysis derived a clonal expansion index from normalized ranks of inferred template counts within each repertoire. Generation probabilities in a later analysis came from a VDJ recombination model fitted to out-of-frame rearrangements, and those results were checked against IGoR. In a later analysis, TCR-TCR, TCR-HLA and TCR-CMV co-occurrence was scored with hypergeometric tests, and a repertoire-size bias correction was applied to TCR pairs. A later analysis estimated false discovery rates by permuting HLA or CMV assignments 20 times. In a later analysis, co-occurring TCRs were grouped using DBSCAN, with TCRdist sequence similarity added in when clustering inside HLA-allele-positive subsets. For co-occurrence clustering, repertoires with fewer than 30,000 or more than 120,000 public chains were excluded, along with roughly 5 repertoires with anomalous nucleotide sharing. Drawn from immuneACCESS, this table holds only the in-frame rearrangements with V and J called that TCRdb kept. Clones are partly lost; checked studies trace under half to an unresolved V gene and leave the rest unexplained. V and J calls and clone size follow that table, whereas D and trimming were derived from the DNA. The sample table shows about 120,000 clones, and about 80% are seen once. The biggest ten clones account for 8.5% to 10% of the sample.

V is clipped by 0 bases and J by 2 bases, and the sequence between their germline boundaries is 10 bases long. CDR1 SEHNR and CDR2 FQNEAQ are derived from the germline V gene (reference sequence). CDR3 length: 15 amino acids, cysteine to phenylalanine. Of the read, only the CDR3 DNA is kept; its 45 bases are in frame from base 1. The sequence is built from TRBV7-9 and TRBJ1-1; D gene: possibly TRBD1, on 5 matching bases. The receptor was isolated from a female donor in good health and CMV-seropositive. Sequenced material: PBMCs. In nucleotide form, the sequence is TGTGCCAGCAGCTTAGCGCAGGGCATTAACACTGAAGCTTTCTTT. Protein translation: CASSLAQGINTEAFF.